This entry describes one T cell receptor (beta chain). No antigen is known for it. These data come from a study of long-term antiretroviral therapy in people with HIV. Study as a whole: Collection of the earliest samples took place about a decade ahead of the 2015 immediate-ART recommendation.

Investigators performed immunoSEQ version v3.0 at survey level. The repertoire was sequenced with immunoSEQ multiplex PCR; TCRdb's copy has only in-frame clones and lacks some. The repertoire holds 30,000 to 40,000 clones, approximately 85% seen once, with approximately 4.7% in the top ten. The CDR3 is 16 residues long. J gave up 7 bases and V 2 bases, and 6 bases lay outside the gene matches. CDR1 is MNHEY and CDR2 is SMNVEV in the germline V gene (reference sequence). Study-level results: The repertoire was dominated at all time points by clones expanded before ART. Post-ART diversity increased but stayed below transplant donor controls.

This receptor was taken from a man younger than 30 with HIV. This chain joins TRBV27 and TRBJ1-6, with 9 bases fitting TRBD1. The specimen comprised unsorted PBMCs, sampled about 3.3 years after starting antiretroviral therapy. CDR3 DNA sequence: TGTGCCAGCAGTTTAAATACAGGGGGCTCAAATTCACCCCTCCACTTT. It encodes CASSLNTGGSNSPLHF.